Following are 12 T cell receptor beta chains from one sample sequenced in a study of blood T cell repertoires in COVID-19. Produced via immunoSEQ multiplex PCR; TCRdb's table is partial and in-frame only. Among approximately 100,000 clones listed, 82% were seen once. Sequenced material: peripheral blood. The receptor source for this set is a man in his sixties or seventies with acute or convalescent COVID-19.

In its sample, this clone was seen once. The CDR3: CASSYERGTGELFF. CDR3 nucleotide sequence: TGTGCCAGCAGTTACGAGCGGGGGACCGGGGAGCTGTTTTTT. The V and J genes are TRBV6-5 and TRBJ2-2, with 8 bases aligning to TRBD2. V was clipped by 2 bases and J by 5 bases; unmatched bases: 1. Per germline, CDR1 MNHEY and CDR2 SVGAGI. The CDR3 has 14 amino acids.

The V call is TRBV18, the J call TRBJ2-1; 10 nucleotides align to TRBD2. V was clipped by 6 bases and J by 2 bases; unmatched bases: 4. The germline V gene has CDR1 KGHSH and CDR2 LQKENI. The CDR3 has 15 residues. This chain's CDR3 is CASSSSGGAYNEQFF. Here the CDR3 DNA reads TGTGCCAGCTCGTCGAGCGGGGGGGCCTACAATGAGCAGTTCTTC. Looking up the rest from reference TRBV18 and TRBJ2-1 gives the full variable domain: NAGVMQNPRHLVRRRGQEARLRCSPMKGHSHVYWYRQLPEEGLKFMVYLQKENIIDESGMPKERFSAEFPKEGPSILRIQQVVRGDSAAYFCASSSSGGAYNEQFFGPGTRLTVL.

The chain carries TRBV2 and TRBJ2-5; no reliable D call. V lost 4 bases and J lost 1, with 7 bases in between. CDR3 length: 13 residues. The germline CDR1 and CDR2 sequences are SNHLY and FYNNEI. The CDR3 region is CASSVNSQETQYF. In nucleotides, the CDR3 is TGTGCCAGCAGTGTTAACAGCCAAGAGACCCAGTACTTC.

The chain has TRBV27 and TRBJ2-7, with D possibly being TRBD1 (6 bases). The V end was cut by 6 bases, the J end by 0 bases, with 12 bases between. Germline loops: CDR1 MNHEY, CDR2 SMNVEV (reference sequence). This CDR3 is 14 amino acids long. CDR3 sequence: CASRRGQISYEQYF. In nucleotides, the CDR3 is TGTGCCAGCAGACGTGGACAGATCTCCTACGAGCAGTACTTC.

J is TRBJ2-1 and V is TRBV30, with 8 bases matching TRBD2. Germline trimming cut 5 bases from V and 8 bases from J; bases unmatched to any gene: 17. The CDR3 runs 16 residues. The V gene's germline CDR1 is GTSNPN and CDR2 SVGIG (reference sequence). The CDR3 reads CAWAFAWAGGIDEQFF. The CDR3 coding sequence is TGTGCCTGGGCCTTCGCGTGGGCGGGAGGCATCGATGAGCAGTTCTTC.

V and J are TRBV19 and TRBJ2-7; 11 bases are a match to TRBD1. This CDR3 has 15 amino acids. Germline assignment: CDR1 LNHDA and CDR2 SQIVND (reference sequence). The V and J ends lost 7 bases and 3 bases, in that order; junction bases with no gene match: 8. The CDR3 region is CASNHGGTGGYEQYF. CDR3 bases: TGTGCCAGTAACCATGGGGGGACAGGGGGCTACGAGCAGTACTTC.

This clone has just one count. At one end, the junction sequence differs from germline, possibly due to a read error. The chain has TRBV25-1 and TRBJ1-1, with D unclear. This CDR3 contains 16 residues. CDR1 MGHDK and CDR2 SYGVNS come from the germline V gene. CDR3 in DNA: TGTGCCAGCAGCGAATCAGGTATTCCTTCCGACACTGAAGCTTTCTTT. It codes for CASSESGIPSDTEAFF.

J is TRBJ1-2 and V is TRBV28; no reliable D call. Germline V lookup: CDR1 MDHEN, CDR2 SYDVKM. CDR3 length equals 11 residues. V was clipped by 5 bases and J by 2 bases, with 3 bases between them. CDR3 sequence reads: CASSQNYGYTF. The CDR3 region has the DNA TGTGCCAGCAGTCAAAACTATGGCTACACCTTC.

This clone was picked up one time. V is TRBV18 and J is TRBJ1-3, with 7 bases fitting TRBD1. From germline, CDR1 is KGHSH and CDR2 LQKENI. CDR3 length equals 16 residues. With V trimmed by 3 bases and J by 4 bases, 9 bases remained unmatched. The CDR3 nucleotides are TGTGCCAGCTCACCGACCGACAGGGCCGCCGGAAACACCATATATTTT. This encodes CASSPTDRAAGNTIYF. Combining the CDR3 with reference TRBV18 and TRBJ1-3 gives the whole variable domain NAGVMQNPRHLVRRRGQEARLRCSPMKGHSHVYWYRQLPEEGLKFMVYLQKENIIDESGMPKERFSAEFPKEGPSILRIQQVVRGDSAAYFCASSPTDRAAGNTIYFGEGSWLTVV.

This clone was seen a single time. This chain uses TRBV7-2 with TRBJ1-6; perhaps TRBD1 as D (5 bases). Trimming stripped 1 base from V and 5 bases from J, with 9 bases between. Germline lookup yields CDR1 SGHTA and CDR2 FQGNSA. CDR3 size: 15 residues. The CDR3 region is CASSLGGTNNSPLHF. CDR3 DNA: TGTGCCAGCAGCTTAGGGGGCACTAATAATTCACCCCTCCACTTT. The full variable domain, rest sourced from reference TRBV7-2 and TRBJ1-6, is GAGVSQSPSNKVTEKGKDVELRCDPISGHTALYWYRQSLGQGLEFLIYFQGNSAPDKSGLPSDRFSAERTGGSVSTLTIQRTQQEDSAVYLCASSLGGTNNSPLHFGNGTRLTVT.

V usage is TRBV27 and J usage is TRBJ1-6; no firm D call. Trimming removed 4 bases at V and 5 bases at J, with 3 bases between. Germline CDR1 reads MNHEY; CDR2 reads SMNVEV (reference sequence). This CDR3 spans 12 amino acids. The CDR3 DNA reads TGTGCCAGCAGTTCCAATAATTCACCCCTCCACTTT. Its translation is CASSSNNSPLHF.

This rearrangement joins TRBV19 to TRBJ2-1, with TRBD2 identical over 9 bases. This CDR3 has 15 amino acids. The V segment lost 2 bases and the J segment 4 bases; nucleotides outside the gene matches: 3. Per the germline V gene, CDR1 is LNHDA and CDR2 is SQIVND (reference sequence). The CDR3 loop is CASSIRRGGYNEQFF. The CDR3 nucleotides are TGTGCCAGTAGTATAAGGCGGGGGGGTTACAATGAGCAGTTCTTC.